This TCR beta chain was identified during a study of T-cell reconstitution after alpha-beta-depleted transplantation in children. Library preparation (for TCRbeta) was performed with unique molecular identifiers. Each CDR3 protein is one row after TCRdb ran MiXCR on the PCR reads. The table includes about 980,000 distinct CDR3 sequences, 25% to 30% detected once. Regarding this clonotype: The antigen is unknown.

Study-wide findings and caveats: There were some patients whose high TCRbeta diversity at day 60 came from surviving recipient T cells and thymic progenitors.

The germline V gene encodes CDR1 SGHRS and CDR2 YFSETQ. The CDR3 runs to 14 residues. Trimming shortened V by 4 bases and J by 1 base, and 12 bases separated the two germline ends. The material sequenced was PBMCs, mostly from graft donor cells, taken 360 days after TCRalphabeta/CD19-depleted stem cell transplant. The clonotype comes from a boy under two years old who had a stem cell transplant for SCID, so the T cells may come from the graft donor. This sequence joins TRBV5-1 and TRBJ2-7; D gene ambiguous. DNA of the CDR3: TGCGCCAGCAGCCAGGTGGACGGGTCCTACGAGCAGTACTTC. Its translation: CASSQVDGSYEQYF.